This T cell receptor beta chain was captured in a study of blood T cell repertoires in COVID-19. The overall study: There were acute and convalescent COVID-19 samples, and they came from the United States, Italy and Spain. From T cells, B-cell-depleted T cells, or PBMCs came the material, which was cDNA or gDNA.

Authors' processing steps: Researchers report that nucleated cell counts were estimated from reference gene primer amplification. Using immunoSEQ multiplex PCR, the repertoire was profiled, and TCRdb retains in-frame clones only, with some absent. The V and J calls and clone size are taken from that table; D and trimming were inferred from the DNA. The data hold fewer than 40,000 clones, with roughly 85% observed a single time. Looked up from germline, CDR1 is MDHEN and CDR2 is SYDVKM. Trimming cost V 5 bases and J 5 bases; bases outside gene matches: 0. The CDR3 covers 12 residues. Sequencing input: peripheral blood. The TCR was taken from a human donor in a cohort sampled during active COVID-19. The chain carries TRBV28 and TRBJ1-5; 7 bases match TRBD1. CDR3 in amino acids: CASSGTDQPQHF. The CDR3 coding sequence is TGTGCCAGCAGTGGGACAGATCAGCCCCAGCATTTT.